A single sample gave rise to the 26 T cell receptor beta chains below, sequenced in a study of blood T cell repertoires in COVID-19. Profiling relied on immunoSEQ multiplex PCR, and the TCRdb table lists in-frame clones only, not all of them. The sample shows 84,000 or so clones, 65% to 85% of them seen only once. Sequenced: peripheral blood. The receptors were gathered from a man older than 75 with active or convalescent COVID-19.

This clone has at least ten counts. The chain combines TRBV6-4 with TRBJ2-3; 10 bases match TRBD2. The CDR3 contains 15 residues. V lost 5 bases, J lost 5 bases, and 7 bases stayed unmatched. CDR1 and CDR2 (germline): MRHNA, SNTAGT. The CDR3 is CASSSSGSGGDTQYF. The CDR3, as DNA: TGTGCCAGCAGTTCTAGCGGGAGTGGAGGAGATACGCAGTATTTT.

CDR3: CASSKGRRGYEQYF. DNA of the CDR3: TGTGCCAGCAGCAAAGGTCGCAGGGGATACGAGCAGTACTTC. The chain couples TRBV21-1 to TRBJ2-7; TRBD1, the table's D call, lacks a check against the DNA. TRBV21-1 is a listed pseudogene. CDR3 length equals 14 residues.

The V call is TRBV9, the J call TRBJ1-3; D call uncertain. Germline V gene sequence: CDR1 SGDLS, CDR2 YYNGEE. The CDR3 is 14 amino acids. Trimming stripped 4 bases from V and 7 bases from J, with 15 bases between. CDR3 sequence (DNA): TGTGCCAGCAGCCCGAGGCGAGTCGGGAACACCATATATTTT. Protein sequence: CASSPRRVGNTIYF.

The V and J genes are TRBV29-1 and TRBJ1-5, with 7 bases lining up with TRBD1. The CDR3 totals 13 residues. Losses at the gene ends were 6 bases for V and 6 bases for J; bases not matched to a gene: 8. From germline, CDR1 is SQVTM and CDR2 ANQGSEA. The CDR3 coding sequence is TGCAGCGTCAGCAAAGGGGGCAGTCAGCCCCAGCATTTT. This sequence encodes CSVSKGGSQPQHF.

The chain recombines TRBV3-1 (or the pseudogene TRBV3-2) with TRBJ1-4, with 9 bases matching TRBD1. V dropped 2 bases and J dropped 7; count of bases not matched to a gene: 2. Germline V gene lookup returns CDR1 LGHDT and CDR2 YNNKEL (reference sequence). This CDR3 region has 14 residues. The CDR3 spells CASSQRDRAEKLFF. The CDR3 DNA reads as TGTGCCAGCAGCCAAAGGGACAGGGCTGAAAAACTGTTTTTT.

The V gene is TRBV9, the J gene TRBJ2-7; weak D call: TRBD1 (6 bases). Germline CDR1 reads SGDLS; CDR2 reads YYNGEE. Trimming shortened V by 0 bases and J by 5 bases, and 12 bases separated the two germline ends. The CDR3 spans 14 residues. This CDR3 reads CASSVGGRGNEQYF. The CDR3 region has the DNA TGTGCCAGCAGCGTAGGGGGTAGGGGGAACGAGCAGTACTTC. Supplemented by reference TRBV9 and TRBJ2-7, the full variable domain reads DSGVTQTPKHLITATGQRVTLRCSPRSGDLSVYWYQQSLDQGLQFLIQYYNGEERAKGNILERFSAQQFPDLHSELNLSSLELGDSALYFCASSVGGRGNEQYFGPGTRLTVT.

The CDR3 is CASSALPGGNYGYTF. The CDR3 region has the DNA TGTGCCAGCAGTGCCCTCCCGGGGGGGAACTATGGCTACACCTTC. This chain links TRBV28 with TRBJ1-2, with D possibly TRBD1 on 5 matching bases. The CDR3 extends over 15 amino acids. V was shortened by 5 bases and J by 2 bases, with 15 bases between the two germline ends. The germline gives CDR1 MDHEN, CDR2 SYDVKM.

The chain recombines TRBV20-1 with TRBJ2-5; TRBD1 matches 8 bases. The ends lost 3 bases at V and 5 bases at J; junction bases unmatched: 8. This CDR3 has 14 residues. Germline CDR1 and CDR2: DFQATT and SNEGSKA (reference sequence). Written as DNA, the CDR3 is TGCAGTGCTAGTCTAACAGGGGGTCGGGAGACCCAGTACTTC. This sequence encodes CSASLTGGRETQYF.

The chain couples TRBV9 to TRBJ1-1, with a tentative D call TRBD1 (6 bases). The CDR3 sequence is 14 residues long. The V end lost 0 bases, the J end lost 4 bases, and 10 bases lay between the germline ends. Germline-derived CDR1 and CDR2 are SGDLS and YYNGEE. The CDR3 DNA follows: TGTGCCAGCAGCGTAGGGACAGTGGCCACTGAAGCTTTCTTT. Amino acid sequence: CASSVGTVATEAFF.

This chain links TRBV6-5 with TRBJ1-1, with TRBD1 matching over 9 bases. The V segment lost 4 bases and the J segment 7 bases; nucleotides outside the gene matches: 10. Germline-derived CDR1 and CDR2 are MNHEY and SVGAGI. There are 15 residues in the CDR3. The CDR3 nucleotides read TGTGCCAGCAGTTTGACAGGGGGAGGGATCGGTGAAGCTTTCTTT. Its protein is CASSLTGGGIGEAFF.

The chain uses TRBV28 and TRBJ1-2; TRBD1 aligns across 8 bases. This CDR3 is 14 amino acids long. The V segment lost 7 bases and the J segment 1 base; nucleotides outside the gene matches: 5. Germline V gene sequence: CDR1 MDHEN, CDR2 SYDVKM. The CDR3 sequence: CASTTTGVNYGYTF. CDR3 coding DNA: TGTGCCAGCACCACGACAGGGGTTAACTATGGCTACACCTTC.

The rearrangement joins TRBV5-1 to TRBJ2-3, with TRBD1 as a possible D gene (5 bases). Per germline, CDR1 SGHRS and CDR2 YFSETQ. This CDR3 contains 16 residues. V was shortened by 2 bases and J by 0 bases, with 13 bases between the two germline ends. CDR3 coding DNA: TGCGCCAGCAGCTTCGACAGTCGATTCAGCACAGATACGCAGTATTTT. This sequence encodes CASSFDSRFSTDTQYF.

J is TRBJ1-3 and V is TRBV5-1; 11 bases match TRBD1. The CDR3 is 16 amino acids. Germline assignment: CDR1 SGHRS and CDR2 YFSETQ. V shed 4 bases, J shed 4 bases, and the junction held 7 bases outside the gene matches. The CDR3 loop is CASSTGTGGGGNTIYF. The CDR3 nucleotides read TGCGCCAGCAGCACAGGGACAGGGGGAGGAGGAAACACCATATATTTT.

As DNA, the CDR3 is TGTGCCAGCTCACCCATCACAGGTATGAACACTGAAGCTTTCTTT. This sequence encodes CASSPITGMNTEAFF. This chain connects TRBV18 to TRBJ1-1, with a weak D call TRBD1 (5 bases). The CDR3 sequence is 15 residues long. From germline, CDR1 is KGHSH and CDR2 LQKENI. Trimming removed 3 bases at V and 0 bases at J, with 11 bases between. Supplemented by reference TRBV18 and TRBJ1-1, the full variable domain reads NAGVMQNPRHLVRRRGQEARLRCSPMKGHSHVYWYRQLPEEGLKFMVYLQKENIIDESGMPKERFSAEFPKEGPSILRIQQVVRGDSAAYFCASSPITGMNTEAFFGQGTRLTVV.

The chain has TRBV28 and TRBJ1-1; TRBD1 is a possible D gene (6 bases). This CDR3 comprises 15 residues. Germline CDR1 MDHEN, CDR2 SYDVKM. Trimming pared 5 bases from V and 0 bases from J, leaving 13 bases between. CDR3 protein: CASSPDSRMNTEAFF. DNA for the CDR3: TGTGCCAGCAGTCCGGACAGCCGAATGAACACTGAAGCTTTCTTT.

The chain uses TRBV21-1 and TRBJ2-3; TRBD1 is the table's D call, not checked against the DNA. TRBV21-1 is noted as a pseudogene. The CDR3 contains 18 residues. This CDR3 is CASSKDGTGKSDTDTQYF. The CDR3 DNA follows: TGTGCCAGCAGCAAAGATGGGACAGGGAAGTCGGACACAGATACGCAGTATTTT.

The chain carries TRBV14 and TRBJ2-3; TRBD2 matches at 7 bases. Germline CDR1 SGHDN, CDR2 FVKESK. After removal of 4 bases from V and 2 bases from J, the junction contained 9 bases not matched to a gene. CDR3 length: 16 amino acids. The CDR3 loop is CASSLNSGLTTDTQYF. The CDR3 DNA follows: TGTGCCAGCAGCCTCAATAGCGGGCTTACCACAGATACGCAGTATTTT.

This clone was observed once. This same CDR3 is encoded by further DNA sequences in the sample. The CDR3 here is CASSLGAGDYGYTF. In DNA, the CDR3 is TGTGCCAGCAGCTTAGGAGCAGGGGACTATGGCTACACCTTC. The V call is TRBV11-2, the J call TRBJ1-2; D might be TRBD1 (6 bases). Germline V gene lookup returns CDR1 SGHAT and CDR2 FQNNGV. The V end lost 1 base, the J end lost 3 bases, and 9 bases lay between the germline ends. The CDR3 spans 14 residues.

The genes are TRBV14 and TRBJ2-2; 7 bases are shared with TRBD2. The germline CDR1 and CDR2 sequences are SGHDN and FVKESK. The CDR3 contains 16 residues. V dropped 0 bases and J dropped 4; count of bases not matched to a gene: 5. This CDR3 is CASSQDTGGSTGELFF. The CDR3 bases are TGTGCCAGCAGCCAAGATACGGGAGGATCCACCGGGGAGCTGTTTTTT.

V gene TRBV30 combines with J gene TRBJ2-6, with D perhaps matching TRBD1 (5 bases). The CDR3 consists of 16 residues. CDR1 is GTSNPN, CDR2 SVGIG, per germline (reference sequence). The V gene lost 0 bases and the J gene lost 0 bases, with 9 bases spanning the gap. The CDR3, as DNA: TGTGCCTGGAGTGTACAGGCAAACTCTGGGGCCAACGTCCTGACTTTC. This translates into CAWSVQANSGANVLTF.

The genes are TRBV11-2 and TRBJ2-5; 7 bases are shared with TRBD1. Germline assignment: CDR1 SGHAT and CDR2 FQNNGV. The CDR3 contains 16 residues. Unmatched junction bases numbered 13, after V lost 4 bases and J lost 5 bases. The CDR3 DNA follows: TGTGCCAGCAGCTCCCTCAGACAGGGTCTAGGGGAGACCCAGTACTTC. Its translation: CASSSLRQGLGETQYF.

V gene TRBV6-1 combines with J gene TRBJ2-1; TRBD2 matches 7 bases. CDR3 length: 18 residues. Germline values: CDR1 MNHNS, CDR2 SASEGT. Germline trimming cut 3 bases from V and 0 bases from J; bases unmatched to any gene: 11. This chain's CDR3 is CASSDPREGRGSYNEQFF. For the CDR3, the DNA is TGTGCCAGCAGTGACCCTAGGGAGGGGAGGGGCTCCTACAATGAGCAGTTCTTC.

This clone was observed a single time. The V call is TRBV6-1, the J call TRBJ1-4, with a possible D match to TRBD1 (6 bases). The CDR3 consists of 15 residues. In germline, CDR1 is MNHNS, CDR2 SASEGT. V was pared by 0 bases and J by 5 bases, with 10 bases between. The CDR3 DNA reads TGTGCCAGCAGTGAAGCTGGCAGGGGAAATGAAAAACTGTTTTTT. Translating it yields CASSEAGRGNEKLFF.

The V and J genes are TRBV18 and TRBJ1-6; D may be TRBD1 (6 bases). Germline assignment: CDR1 KGHSH and CDR2 LQKENI. The CDR3 sequence is 15 residues long. Trimming pared 3 bases from V and 5 bases from J, leaving 11 bases between. The CDR3 reads CASSPTDSDNSPLHF. DNA of the CDR3: TGTGCCAGCTCACCGACGGACAGCGATAATTCACCCCTCCACTTT.

The chain has TRBV3-1 (or the pseudogene TRBV3-2) and TRBJ2-7, with 8 bases that match TRBD1. CDR1 LGHDT and CDR2 YNNKEL come from the germline V gene (reference sequence). J lost 5 bases, V lost 0 bases, and 15 bases had no gene match. The CDR3 is 18 amino acids. In nucleotides, the CDR3 is TGTGCCAGCAGCCAAGACCCTTGGACAGGGAGGAAAACAGACGAGCAGTACTTC. This codes for CASSQDPWTGRKTDEQYF.

J is TRBJ1-2 and V is TRBV19; the match to TRBD1 covers 7 bases. This CDR3 has 14 amino acids. V lost 4 bases, J lost 8 bases, and 10 bases stayed unmatched. Germline CDR1 LNHDA, CDR2 SQIVND (reference sequence). The chain's CDR3 is CASSTRQGEVGYTF. The DNA of the CDR3 is TGTGCCAGTAGTACCCGACAGGGTGAGGTCGGCTACACCTTC.